This entry is about one TCR beta chain. Antigen specificity is unknown. The CDR3 totals 13 residues. CDR1 and CDR2 from the germline V gene are SNHLY and FYNNEI. The V and J ends lost 2 bases and 8 bases respectively, with 12 bases between them. This sample is part of a study of neoadjuvant anti-PD-1 for oral cavity cancer. Study observations and caveats: Only a few patients per response group were TCR-analyzed; validation needed.

Survey sequencing of tumors mostly used 4.8 ug DNA, two replicates. The protocol was immunoSEQ multiplex PCR, while the TCRdb copy is restricted to in-frame clones and leaves out a portion. The sample lists about 5,700 clones, just under 60% occurring once. The sample was tumor tissue, taken before nivolumab (anti-PD-1) treatment. The sequence derives from a person aged 40-85 years with oral cavity squamous cell carcinoma. The chain employs TRBV2 and TRBJ1-1, with D possibly TRBD1 on 5 matching bases. The CDR3 DNA is TGTGCCAGCAGTGAATCTGACAGAATGGAAGCTTTCTTT. Protein product: CASSESDRMEAFF.